The T cell receptor (beta chain) described here comes from a study of cytomegalovirus exposure and HLA in healthy donors. Amplification used 60 Vbeta primers and 13 Jbeta primers. The protocol was immunoSEQ multiplex PCR, while the TCRdb copy is restricted to in-frame clones and leaves out a portion. The sample yields some 130,000 clones, nearly 80% seen once. The germline V gene encodes CDR1 MNHEY and CDR2 SVGAGI. V dropped 7 bases and J dropped 1; count of bases not matched to a gene: 8. The CDR3 has 15 amino acids. As regards this clone: The antigen remains unidentified.

Broader study findings: Some TCR beta chains (over 150 of them) were listed as cytomegalovirus-associated.

This chain connects TRBV6-5 to TRBJ1-1; 8 nucleotides align to TRBD1. This receptor was identified in a man aged 25 to 40 in good health and CMV-seronegative. Sequencing used PBMCs. In DNA, the CDR3 is TGTGCCAGCAACCTGAACAGGGGGTGGAACACTGAAGCTTTCTTT. Translating it yields CASNLNRGWNTEAFF.